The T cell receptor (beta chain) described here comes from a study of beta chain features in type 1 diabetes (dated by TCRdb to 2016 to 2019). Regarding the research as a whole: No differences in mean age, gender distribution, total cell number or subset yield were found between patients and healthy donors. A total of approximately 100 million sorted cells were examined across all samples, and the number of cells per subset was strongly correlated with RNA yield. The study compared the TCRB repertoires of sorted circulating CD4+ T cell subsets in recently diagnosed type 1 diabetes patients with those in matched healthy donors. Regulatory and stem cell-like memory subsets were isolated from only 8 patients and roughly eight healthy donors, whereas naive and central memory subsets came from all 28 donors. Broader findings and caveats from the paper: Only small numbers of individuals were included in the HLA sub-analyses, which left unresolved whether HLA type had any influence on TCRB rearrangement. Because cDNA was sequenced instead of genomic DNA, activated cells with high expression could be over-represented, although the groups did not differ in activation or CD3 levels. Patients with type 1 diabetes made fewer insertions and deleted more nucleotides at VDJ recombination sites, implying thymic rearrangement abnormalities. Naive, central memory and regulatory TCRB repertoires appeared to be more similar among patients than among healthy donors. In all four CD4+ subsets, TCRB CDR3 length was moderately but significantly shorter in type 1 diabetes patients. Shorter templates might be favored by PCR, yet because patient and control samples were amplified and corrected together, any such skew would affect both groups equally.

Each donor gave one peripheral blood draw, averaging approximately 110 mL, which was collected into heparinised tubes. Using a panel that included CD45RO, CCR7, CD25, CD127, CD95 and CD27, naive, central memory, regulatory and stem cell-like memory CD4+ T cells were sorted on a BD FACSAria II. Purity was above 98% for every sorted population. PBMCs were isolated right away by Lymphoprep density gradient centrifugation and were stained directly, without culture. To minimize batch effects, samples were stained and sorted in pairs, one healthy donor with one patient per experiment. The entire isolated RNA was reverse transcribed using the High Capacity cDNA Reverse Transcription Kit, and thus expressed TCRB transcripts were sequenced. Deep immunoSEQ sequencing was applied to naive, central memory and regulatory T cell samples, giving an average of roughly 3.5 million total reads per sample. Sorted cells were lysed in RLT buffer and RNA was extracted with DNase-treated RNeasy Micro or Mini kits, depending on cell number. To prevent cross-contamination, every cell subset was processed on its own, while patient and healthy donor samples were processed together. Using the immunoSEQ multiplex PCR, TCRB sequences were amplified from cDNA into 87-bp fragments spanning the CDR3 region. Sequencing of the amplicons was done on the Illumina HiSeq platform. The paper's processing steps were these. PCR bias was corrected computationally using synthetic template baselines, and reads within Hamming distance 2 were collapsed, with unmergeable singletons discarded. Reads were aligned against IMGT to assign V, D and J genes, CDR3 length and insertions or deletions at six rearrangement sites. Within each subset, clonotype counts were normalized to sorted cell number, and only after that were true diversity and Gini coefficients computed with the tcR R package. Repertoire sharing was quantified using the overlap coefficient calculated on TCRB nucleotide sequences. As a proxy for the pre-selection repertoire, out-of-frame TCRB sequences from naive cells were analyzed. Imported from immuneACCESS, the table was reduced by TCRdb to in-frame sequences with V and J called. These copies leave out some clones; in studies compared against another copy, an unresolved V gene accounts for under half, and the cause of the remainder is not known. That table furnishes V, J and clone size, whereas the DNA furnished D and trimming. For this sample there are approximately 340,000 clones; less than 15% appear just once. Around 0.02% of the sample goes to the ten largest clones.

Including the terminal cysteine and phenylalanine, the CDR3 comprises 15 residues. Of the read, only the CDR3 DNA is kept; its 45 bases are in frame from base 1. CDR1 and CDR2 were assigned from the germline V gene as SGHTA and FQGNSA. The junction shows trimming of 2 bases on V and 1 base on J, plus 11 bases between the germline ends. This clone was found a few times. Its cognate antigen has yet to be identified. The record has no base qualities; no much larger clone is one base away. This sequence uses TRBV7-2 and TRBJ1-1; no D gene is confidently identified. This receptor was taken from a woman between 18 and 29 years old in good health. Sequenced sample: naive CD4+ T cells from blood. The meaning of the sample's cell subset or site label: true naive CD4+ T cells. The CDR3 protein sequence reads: CASSLIEGSNTEAFF. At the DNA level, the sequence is TGTGCCAGCAGCTTAATTGAGGGATCGAACACTGAAGCTTTCTTT.